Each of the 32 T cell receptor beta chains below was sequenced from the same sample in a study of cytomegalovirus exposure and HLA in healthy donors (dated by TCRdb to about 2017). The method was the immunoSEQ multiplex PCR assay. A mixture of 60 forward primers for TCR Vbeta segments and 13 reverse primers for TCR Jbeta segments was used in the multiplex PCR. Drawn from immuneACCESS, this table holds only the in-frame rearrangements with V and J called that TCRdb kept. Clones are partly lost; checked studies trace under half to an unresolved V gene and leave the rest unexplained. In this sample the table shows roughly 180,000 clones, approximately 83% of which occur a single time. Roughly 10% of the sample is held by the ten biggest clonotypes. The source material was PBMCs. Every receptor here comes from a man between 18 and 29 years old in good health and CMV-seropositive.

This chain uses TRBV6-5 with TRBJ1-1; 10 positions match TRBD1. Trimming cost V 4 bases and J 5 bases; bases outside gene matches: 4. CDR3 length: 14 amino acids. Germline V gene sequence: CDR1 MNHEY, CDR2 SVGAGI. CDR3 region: CASSLWTGGTEAFF. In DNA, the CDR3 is TGTGCCAGCAGTTTATGGACAGGGGGGACTGAAGCTTTCTTT.

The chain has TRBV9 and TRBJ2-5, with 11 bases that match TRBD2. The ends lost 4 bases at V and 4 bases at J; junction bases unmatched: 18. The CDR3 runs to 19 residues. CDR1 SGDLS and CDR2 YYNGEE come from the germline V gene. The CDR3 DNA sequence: TGTGCCAGCAGCACCCGGTTAGCGGGGGGGGACGAGTCGGTAGAGACCCAGTACTTC. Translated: CASSTRLAGGDESVETQYF.

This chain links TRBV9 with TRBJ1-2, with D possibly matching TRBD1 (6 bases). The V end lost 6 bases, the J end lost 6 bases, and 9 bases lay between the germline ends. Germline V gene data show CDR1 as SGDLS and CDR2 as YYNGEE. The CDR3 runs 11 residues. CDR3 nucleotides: TGTGCCAGCAAGGCAGGGGATGGCTACACCTTC. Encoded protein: CASKAGDGYTF.

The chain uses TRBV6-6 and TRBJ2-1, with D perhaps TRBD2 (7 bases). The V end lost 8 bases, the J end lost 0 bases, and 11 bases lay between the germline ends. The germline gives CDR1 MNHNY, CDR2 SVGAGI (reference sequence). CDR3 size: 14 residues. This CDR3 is CASRGASSYNEQFF. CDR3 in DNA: TGTGCCAGCCGGGGGGCCAGCTCCTACAATGAGCAGTTCTTC.

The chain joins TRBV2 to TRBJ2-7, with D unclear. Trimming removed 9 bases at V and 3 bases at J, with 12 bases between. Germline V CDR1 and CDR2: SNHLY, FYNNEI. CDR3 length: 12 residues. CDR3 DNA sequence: TGTGCCAGTTTTTCTGGCAACTACGAGCAGTACTTC. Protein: CASFSGNYEQYF. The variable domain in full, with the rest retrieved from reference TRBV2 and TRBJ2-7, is EPEVTQTPSHQVTQMGQEVILRCVPISNHLYFYWYRQILGQKVEFLVSFYNNEISEKSEIFDDQFSVERPDGSNFTLKIRSTKLEDSAMYFCASFSGNYEQYFGPGTRLTVT.

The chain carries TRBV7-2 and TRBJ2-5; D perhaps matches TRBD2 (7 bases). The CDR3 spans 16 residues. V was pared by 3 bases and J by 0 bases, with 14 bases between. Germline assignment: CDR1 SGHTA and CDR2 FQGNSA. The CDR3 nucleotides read TGTGCCAGCAGCTTTGGGGGGGGCTACTACCAAGAGACCCAGTACTTC. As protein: CASSFGGGYYQETQYF.

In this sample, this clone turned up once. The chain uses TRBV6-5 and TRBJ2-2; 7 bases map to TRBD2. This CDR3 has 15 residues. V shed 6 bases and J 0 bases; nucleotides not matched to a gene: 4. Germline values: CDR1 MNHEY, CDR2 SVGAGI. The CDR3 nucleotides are TGTGCCAGCAGCAGAGCGGGATCGAACACCGGGGAGCTGTTTTTT. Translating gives CASSRAGSNTGELFF.

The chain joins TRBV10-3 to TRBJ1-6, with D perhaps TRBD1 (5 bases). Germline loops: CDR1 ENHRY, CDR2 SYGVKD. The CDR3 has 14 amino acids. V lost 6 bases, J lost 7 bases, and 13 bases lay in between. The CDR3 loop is CAISQDSLNSPLHF. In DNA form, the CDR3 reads TGTGCCATCAGCCAAGACAGCTTAAATTCACCCCTCCACTTT.

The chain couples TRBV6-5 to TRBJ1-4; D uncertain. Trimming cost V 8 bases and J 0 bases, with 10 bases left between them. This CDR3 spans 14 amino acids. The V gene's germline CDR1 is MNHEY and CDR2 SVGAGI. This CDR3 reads CASGRHATNEKLFF. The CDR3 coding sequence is TGTGCCAGCGGAAGACATGCAACTAATGAAAAACTGTTTTTT.

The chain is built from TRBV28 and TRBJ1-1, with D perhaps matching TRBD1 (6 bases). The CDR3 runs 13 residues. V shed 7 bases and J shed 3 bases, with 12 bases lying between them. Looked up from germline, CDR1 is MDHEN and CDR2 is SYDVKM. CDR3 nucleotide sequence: TGTGCCAGCAAAAAGGGGGTGGACACTGAAGCTTTCTTT. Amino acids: CASKKGVDTEAFF.

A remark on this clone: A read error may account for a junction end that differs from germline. The CDR3 reads CASSSTTGENTGELFF. CDR3 nucleotide sequence: TGTGCTAGCAGCTCGACGACAGGGGAGAACACCGGGGAGCTGTTTTTT. The chain combines TRBV7-7 with TRBJ2-2; 8 bases agree with TRBD1. Germline V gives CDR1 SSHAT, CDR2 FNYEAQ (reference sequence). This CDR3 is built from 16 residues.

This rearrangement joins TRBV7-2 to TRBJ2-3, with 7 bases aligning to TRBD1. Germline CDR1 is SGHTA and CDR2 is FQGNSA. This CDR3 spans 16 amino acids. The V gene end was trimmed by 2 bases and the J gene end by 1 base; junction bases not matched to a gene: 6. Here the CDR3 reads CASSLRTGEGTDTQYF. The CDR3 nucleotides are TGTGCCAGCAGCTTACGGACAGGCGAGGGCACAGATACGCAGTATTTT.

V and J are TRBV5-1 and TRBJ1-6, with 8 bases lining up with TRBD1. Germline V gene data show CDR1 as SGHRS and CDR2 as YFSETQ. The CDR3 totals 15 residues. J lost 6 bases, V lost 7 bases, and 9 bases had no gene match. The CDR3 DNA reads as TGCGCCAGCCGAGTCGGACAGGGTACTAATTCACCCCTCCACTTT. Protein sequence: CASRVGQGTNSPLHF.

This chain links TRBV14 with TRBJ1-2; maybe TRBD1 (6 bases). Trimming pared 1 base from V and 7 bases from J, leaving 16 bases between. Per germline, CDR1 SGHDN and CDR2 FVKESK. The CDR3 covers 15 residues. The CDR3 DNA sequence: TGTGCCAGCAGCCAAGTTTTCCAGGGGCTAGGTGGCTACACCTTC. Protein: CASSQVFQGLGGYTF.

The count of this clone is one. The CDR3 DNA is TGTGCCAGCAGTCGCTACACAGATACGCAGTATTTT. This translates into CASSRYTDTQYF. The chain carries TRBV6-5 and TRBJ2-3; D is uncertain. The germline gives CDR1 MNHEY, CDR2 SVGAGI. V was pared by 5 bases and J by 2 bases, with 5 bases between. The CDR3 is 12 amino acids.

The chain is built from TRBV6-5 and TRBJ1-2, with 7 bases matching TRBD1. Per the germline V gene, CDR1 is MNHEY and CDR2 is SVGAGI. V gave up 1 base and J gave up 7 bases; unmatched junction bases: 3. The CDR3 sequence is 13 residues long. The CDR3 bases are TGTGCCAGCAGTTACTTACAGGGGATTGGCTACACCTTC. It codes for CASSYLQGIGYTF.

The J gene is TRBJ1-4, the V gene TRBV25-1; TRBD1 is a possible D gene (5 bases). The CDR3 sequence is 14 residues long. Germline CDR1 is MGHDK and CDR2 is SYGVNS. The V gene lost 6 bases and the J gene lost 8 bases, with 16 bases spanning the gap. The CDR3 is CASSPVSGGEKLFF. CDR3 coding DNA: TGTGCCAGCAGCCCTGTATCGGGGGGGGAAAAACTGTTTTTT.

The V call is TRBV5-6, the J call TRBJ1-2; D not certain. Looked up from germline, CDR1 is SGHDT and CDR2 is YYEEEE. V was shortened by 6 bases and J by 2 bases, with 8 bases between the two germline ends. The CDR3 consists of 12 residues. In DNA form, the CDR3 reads TGTGCCAGCAAAGAGTGGAACTATGGCTACACCTTC. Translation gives CASKEWNYGYTF. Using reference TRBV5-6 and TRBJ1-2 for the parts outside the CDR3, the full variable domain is DAGVTQSPTHLIKTRGQQVTLRCSPKSGHDTVSWYQQALGQGPQFIFQYYEEEERQRGNFPDRFSGHQFPNYSSELNVNALLLGDSALYLCASKEWNYGYTFGSGTRLTVV.

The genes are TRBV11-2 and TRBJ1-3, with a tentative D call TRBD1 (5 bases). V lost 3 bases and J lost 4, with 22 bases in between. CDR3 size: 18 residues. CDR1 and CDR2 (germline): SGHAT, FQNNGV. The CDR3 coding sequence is TGTGCCAGCAGCTTCCTGCAGGGAGGTTGGACCACGGGAAACACCATATATTTT. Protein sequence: CASSFLQGGWTTGNTIYF.

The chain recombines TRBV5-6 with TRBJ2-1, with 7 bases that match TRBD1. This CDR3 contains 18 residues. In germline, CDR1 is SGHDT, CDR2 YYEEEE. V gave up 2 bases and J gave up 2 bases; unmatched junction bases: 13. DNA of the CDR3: TGTGCCAGCAGCTTTAACCCCGGGAAGGGGGCTGCCTACAATGAGCAGTTCTTC. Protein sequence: CASSFNPGKGAAYNEQFF. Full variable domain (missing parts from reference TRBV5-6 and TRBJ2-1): DAGVTQSPTHLIKTRGQQVTLRCSPKSGHDTVSWYQQALGQGPQFIFQYYEEEERQRGNFPDRFSGHQFPNYSSELNVNALLLGDSALYLCASSFNPGKGAAYNEQFFGPGTRLTVL.

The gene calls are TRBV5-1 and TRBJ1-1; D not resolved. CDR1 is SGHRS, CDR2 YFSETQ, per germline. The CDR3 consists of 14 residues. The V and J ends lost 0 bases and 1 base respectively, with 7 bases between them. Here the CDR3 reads CASSLALTNTEAFF. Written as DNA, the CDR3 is TGCGCCAGCAGCTTGGCCCTAACGAACACTGAAGCTTTCTTT.

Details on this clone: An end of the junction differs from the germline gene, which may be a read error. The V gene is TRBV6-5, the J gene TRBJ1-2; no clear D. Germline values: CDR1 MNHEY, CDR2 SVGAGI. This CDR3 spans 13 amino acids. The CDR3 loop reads CVSSYSRSYGYTF. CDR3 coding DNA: TGTGTCAGCAGTTACTCGCGCTCCTATGGCTACACCTTC.

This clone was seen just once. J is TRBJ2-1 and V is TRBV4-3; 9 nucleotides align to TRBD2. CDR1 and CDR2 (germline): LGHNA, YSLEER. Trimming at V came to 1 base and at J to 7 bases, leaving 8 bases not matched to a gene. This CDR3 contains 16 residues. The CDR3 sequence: CASSQVSSGVGNEQFF. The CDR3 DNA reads TGCGCCAGCAGCCAAGTCTCTAGCGGGGTAGGAAATGAGCAGTTCTTC.

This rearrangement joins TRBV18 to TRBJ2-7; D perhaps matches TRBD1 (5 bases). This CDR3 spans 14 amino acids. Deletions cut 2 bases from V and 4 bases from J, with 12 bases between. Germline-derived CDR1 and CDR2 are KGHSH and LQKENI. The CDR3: CASSPSGNGYEQYF. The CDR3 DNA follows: TGTGCCAGCTCACCATCAGGGAACGGTTACGAGCAGTACTTC.

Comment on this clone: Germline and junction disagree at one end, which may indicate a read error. CDR3 sequence reads: CASSEVMAENLPLHF. DNA of the CDR3: TGTGCCAGCAGTGAAGTCATGGCGGAAAATTTACCCCTCCACTTT. The chain couples TRBV2 to TRBJ1-6; D gene ambiguous. Germline V gene data show CDR1 as SNHLY and CDR2 as FYNNEI. The CDR3 has 15 amino acids.

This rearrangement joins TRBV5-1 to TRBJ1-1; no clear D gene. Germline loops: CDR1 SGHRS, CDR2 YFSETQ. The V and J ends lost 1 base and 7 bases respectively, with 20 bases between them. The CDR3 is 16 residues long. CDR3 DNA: TGCGCCAGCAGCTTGTCCTCGGCCTCGGGATTGGGTGAAGCTTTCTTT. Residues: CASSLSSASGLGEAFF.

In DNA form, the CDR3 reads TGTGCCAGCACGTACGCGGGAGGAGAGACCCAGTACTTC. Its protein is CASTYAGGETQYF. The chain has TRBV6-5 and TRBJ2-5; TRBD2 matches at 8 bases. V trimming: 7 bases; J trimming: 4 bases; junction bases outside the gene matches: 5. Germline CDR1 is MNHEY and CDR2 is SVGAGI. The CDR3 loop spans 13 amino acids.

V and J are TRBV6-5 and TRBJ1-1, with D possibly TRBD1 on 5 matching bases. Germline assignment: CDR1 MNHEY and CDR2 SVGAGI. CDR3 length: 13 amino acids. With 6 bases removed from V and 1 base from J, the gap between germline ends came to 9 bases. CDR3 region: CASSSRANTEAFF. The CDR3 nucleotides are TGTGCCAGCAGCTCCAGGGCGAACACTGAAGCTTTCTTT.

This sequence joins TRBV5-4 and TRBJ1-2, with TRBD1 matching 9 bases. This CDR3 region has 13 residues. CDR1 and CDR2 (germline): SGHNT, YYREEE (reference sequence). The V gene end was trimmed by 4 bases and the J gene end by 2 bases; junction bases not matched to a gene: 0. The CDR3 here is CASSGQGNYGYTF. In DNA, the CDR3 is TGTGCCAGCAGCGGACAGGGGAACTATGGCTACACCTTC.

In nucleotides, the CDR3 is TGTGCCAGCAGCTTAGACCCGGGTTTAGAGACCCAGTACTTC. Its protein is CASSLDPGLETQYF. The chain employs TRBV7-3 and TRBJ2-5; D is unclear. Germline values: CDR1 SGHTA, CDR2 FQGTGA. There are 14 residues in the CDR3. Trimming removed 2 bases at V and 4 bases at J, with 11 bases between.

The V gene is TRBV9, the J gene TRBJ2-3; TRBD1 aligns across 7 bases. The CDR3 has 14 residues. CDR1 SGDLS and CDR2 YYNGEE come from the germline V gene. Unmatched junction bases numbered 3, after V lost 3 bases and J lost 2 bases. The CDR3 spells CASSAGTVTDTQYF. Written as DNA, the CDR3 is TGTGCCAGCAGCGCCGGGACAGTCACAGATACGCAGTATTTT.

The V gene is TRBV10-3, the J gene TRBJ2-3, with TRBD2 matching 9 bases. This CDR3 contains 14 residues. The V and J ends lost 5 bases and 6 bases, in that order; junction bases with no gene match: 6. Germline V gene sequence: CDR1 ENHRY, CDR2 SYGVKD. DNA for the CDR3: TGTGCCATCAGTCCGAGCGGGGGGATGGATACGCAGTATTTT. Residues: CAISPSGGMDTQYF.